Listed here are 24 T cell receptor beta chains from one sample, sequenced in a study of T cell responses to AZD1222 COVID-19 vaccine. Libraries were prepared by immunoSEQ multiplex PCR; TCRdb keeps only in-frame clonotypes and omits some of them. The table has approximately 190,000 clones, about 94% seen once. The material was peripheral blood, obtained on day 0 of AZD1222 vaccination. The receptors come from an adult in good health.

V usage is TRBV30 and J usage is TRBJ1-1; no clear D gene. Germline V gives CDR1 GTSNPN, CDR2 SVGIG (reference sequence). V dropped 3 bases and J dropped 3 bases, with 8 bases sitting between them. This CDR3 is built from 12 residues. Here the CDR3 reads CAWSTDDTEAFF. The CDR3 region has the DNA TGTGCCTGGAGCACAGACGACACTGAAGCTTTCTTT.

The V and J genes are TRBV29-1 and TRBJ2-3; 10 bases line up with TRBD2. Germline V gene sequence: CDR1 SQVTM, CDR2 ANQGSEA. The CDR3 sequence is 15 residues long. Trimming at V came to 1 base and at J to 1 base, leaving 2 bases not matched to a gene. The CDR3 nucleotides are TGCAGCGTTGAAGGGACTAGCGGTCGCACAGATACGCAGTATTTT. This sequence encodes CSVEGTSGRTDTQYF.

Only one count was recorded for this clone. In DNA form, the CDR3 reads TGCAGCGTTCGCCCCGCTAGCGGAACAGATACGCAGTATTTT. This encodes CSVRPASGTDTQYF. This chain links TRBV29-1 with TRBJ2-3, with 7 bases lining up with TRBD2. Unmatched junction bases numbered 8, after V lost 5 bases and J lost 3 bases. This CDR3 region has 14 residues. Germline V gene lookup returns CDR1 SQVTM and CDR2 ANQGSEA.

The J gene is TRBJ2-7, the V gene TRBV5-1, with 7 bases identical to TRBD1. Germline CDR1 reads SGHRS; CDR2 reads YFSETQ. The junction had 3 bases not matched to a gene; V was cut back by 3 bases and J by 0 bases. The CDR3 loop spans 14 amino acids. The CDR3 is CASSWWDSSYEQYF. CDR3 DNA sequence: TGCGCCAGCAGCTGGTGGGACAGCTCCTACGAGCAGTACTTC.

The chain links TRBV5-5 to TRBJ2-7, with no clear D. V gave up 3 bases and J gave up 0 bases, with 10 bases separating them. Germline CDR1 SGHKS, CDR2 YYEKEE (reference sequence). The length of the CDR3 is 14 residues. This CDR3 reads CASSSASGSYEQYF. The CDR3 nucleotides read TGTGCCAGCAGCTCTGCCTCGGGCTCCTACGAGCAGTACTTC.

V gene TRBV6-2 or TRBV6-3 combines with J gene TRBJ1-2; the D gene is possibly TRBD1 (5 bases). CDR1 MNHEY and CDR2 SVGEGT come from the germline V gene. V was trimmed by 4 bases and J by 5 bases, leaving 17 bases between them. The CDR3 is made up of 15 amino acids. The CDR3 sequence: CASSSIAAWGYGYTF. CDR3 coding DNA: TGTGCCAGCAGTTCCATTGCGGCCTGGGGGTATGGCTACACCTTC.

This chain joins TRBV7-8 and TRBJ2-1; 16 bases agree with TRBD2. This CDR3 spans 16 amino acids. Germline V lookup: CDR1 SGHVS, CDR2 FQNEAQ. After removal of 3 bases from V and 10 bases from J, the junction contained 6 bases not matched to a gene. The CDR3 coding sequence is TGTGCCAGCAGCTTGGGACTAGCGGGAGGGATCCGAGAGCAGTTCTTC. Translating gives CASSLGLAGGIREQFF. The full variable domain, rest sourced from reference TRBV7-8 and TRBJ2-1, is GAGVSQSPRYKVAKRGQDVALRCDPISGHVSLFWYQQALGQGPEFLTYFQNEAQLDKSGLPSDRFFAERPEGSVSTLKIQRTQQEDSAVYLCASSLGLAGGIREQFFGPGTRLTVL.

V gene TRBV2 combines with J gene TRBJ1-4; D uncertain. This CDR3 region has 14 residues. With 5 bases removed from V and 5 bases from J, the gap between germline ends came to 12 bases. CDR1 is SNHLY and CDR2 is FYNNEI in the germline V gene. The CDR3 DNA reads as TGTGCCAGCAGTCGAGGCAGCATCAATGAAAAACTGTTTTTT. The encoded protein is CASSRGSINEKLFF.

The chain joins TRBV7-2 to TRBJ2-3; D not certain. Germline lookup yields CDR1 SGHTA and CDR2 FQGNSA. The CDR3 covers 15 residues. Trimming removed 0 bases from V and 3 bases from J, with 10 bases in between. The CDR3, as DNA: TGTGCCAGCAGCTTAGCTCGCGTTGGGACAGATACGCAGTATTTT. Translating it yields CASSLARVGTDTQYF.

The rearrangement links TRBV5-4 to TRBJ1-5; unclear D gene. Germline loops: CDR1 SGHNT, CDR2 YYREEE (reference sequence). This CDR3 comprises 13 residues. V dropped 3 bases and J dropped 4 bases, with 8 bases sitting between them. The CDR3 here is CASSSVPNQPQHF. The CDR3 nucleotides read TGTGCCAGCAGCTCCGTCCCAAATCAGCCCCAGCATTTT.

The chain joins TRBV3-1 (or the pseudogene TRBV3-2) to TRBJ1-3; 9 nucleotides agree with TRBD1. Losses at the gene ends were 4 bases for V and 6 bases for J; bases not matched to a gene: 13. The CDR3 consists of 17 residues. CDR1 and CDR2 from the germline V gene are LGHDT and YNNKEL (reference sequence). The CDR3 loop reads CASSRRTGTGWENTIYF. Here the CDR3 DNA reads TGTGCCAGCAGCCGCAGAACCGGGACAGGGTGGGAAAACACCATATATTTT.

This clone appeared once. The V and J genes are TRBV5-6 and TRBJ1-6; 10 bases map to TRBD1. CDR1 and CDR2 (germline): SGHDT, YYEEEE. After removal of 4 bases from V and 5 bases from J, the junction contained 3 bases not matched to a gene. The CDR3 length is 15 residues. The CDR3 reads CASSLGQGDNSPLHF. The CDR3 coding sequence is TGTGCCAGCAGCCTAGGACAGGGGGATAATTCACCCCTCCACTTT.

The chain links TRBV9 to TRBJ2-2; TRBD2 agrees at 7 bases. J was trimmed by 3 bases and V by 4 bases; bases with no gene match: 6. CDR1 is SGDLS, CDR2 YYNGEE, per germline. CDR3 length: 15 residues. The CDR3 region is CASSHLGGDTGELFF. The CDR3 nucleotides read TGTGCCAGCAGCCACCTTGGGGGGGACACCGGGGAGCTGTTTTTT.

The chain combines TRBV7-2 with TRBJ2-7; 12 bases match TRBD2. Germline lookup yields CDR1 SGHTA and CDR2 FQGNSA. The CDR3 loop spans 15 amino acids. V trimming: 6 bases; J trimming: 5 bases; junction bases outside the gene matches: 8. CDR3 region: CASSILAGGVNEQYF. The DNA of the CDR3 is TGTGCCAGCAGTATACTAGCGGGAGGAGTGAACGAGCAGTACTTC.

J is TRBJ2-6 and V is TRBV27; a weak D match, TRBD1 (5 bases). There are 17 residues in the CDR3. The germline V gene encodes CDR1 MNHEY and CDR2 SMNVEV (reference sequence). V was shortened by 5 bases and J by 4 bases, with 18 bases between the two germline ends. This CDR3 is CASSRHITGAGANVLTF. The CDR3 DNA reads as TGTGCCAGCAGTCGCCATATTACAGGAGCCGGGGCCAACGTCCTGACTTTC.

This chain links TRBV4-3 with TRBJ2-3; no definite D call. The V end lost 6 bases, the J end lost 3 bases, and 13 bases lay between the germline ends. CDR1 and CDR2 (germline): LGHNA, YSLEER. CDR3 length: 14 residues. In DNA, the CDR3 is TGCGCCAGCAGTCCTCAGGTGAGGACAGATACGCAGTATTTT. It is translated as CASSPQVRTDTQYF.

V usage is TRBV4-2 and J usage is TRBJ2-1, with D possibly being TRBD2 (6 bases). The CDR3 has 16 residues. Germline V gene sequence: CDR1 LGHNA, CDR2 YNFKEQ. The V and J ends lost 4 bases and 4 bases respectively, with 17 bases between them. The CDR3 region is CASSRGAEGTYNEQFF. CDR3 DNA sequence: TGTGCCAGCAGCCGAGGAGCGGAGGGGACGTACAATGAGCAGTTCTTC.

CDR3 coding DNA: TGTGCCAGCAGTTACTACCCCTTTGAGGAGACCCAGTACTTC. It translates to CASSYYPFEETQYF. V usage is TRBV6-5 and J usage is TRBJ2-5; D is unresolved. Germline-derived CDR1 and CDR2 are MNHEY and SVGAGI. The ends were cut back, 1 base at V and 5 bases at J, with 11 bases in the middle. The CDR3 is 14 amino acids.

The V and J genes are TRBV5-1 and TRBJ2-1; possibly TRBD2 for D (6 bases). Germline V gene sequence: CDR1 SGHRS, CDR2 YFSETQ. The CDR3 length is 14 residues. Deletions cut 5 bases from V and 4 bases from J, with 13 bases between. Here the CDR3 DNA reads TGCGCCAGCAGTTCCGGGAGTGGGTACAATGAGCAGTTCTTC. This encodes CASSSGSGYNEQFF.

This clone has a single count. The chain recombines TRBV24-1 with TRBJ1-2; TRBD1 is a possible D gene (5 bases). V was pared by 3 bases and J by 8 bases, with 18 bases between. This CDR3 region has 15 residues. Germline CDR1 is KGHDR and CDR2 is SFDVKD. This CDR3 reads CATSDTSGVFGGYTF. CDR3 nucleotide sequence: TGTGCCACCAGTGATACCTCGGGGGTCTTCGGCGGCTACACCTTC.

The chain employs TRBV29-1 and TRBJ2-7; 7 bases match TRBD1. The CDR3 has 14 residues. CDR1 is SQVTM and CDR2 is ANQGSEA in the germline V gene. Trimming removed 7 bases from V and 6 bases from J; junction bases left unmatched: 15. DNA of the CDR3: TGCAGCGCTGGACAGGCTCTATCAGTGGGCGAGCAGTACTTC. Translation gives CSAGQALSVGEQYF.

The chain links TRBV7-8 to TRBJ1-4, with TRBD1 matching over 7 bases. This CDR3 comprises 15 residues. CDR1 is SGHVS, CDR2 FQNEAQ, per germline. V was clipped by 6 bases and J by 3 bases; unmatched bases: 7. The CDR3 DNA is TGTGCCAGCAGGATACACAGGGGACCTAATGAAAAACTGTTTTTT. It translates to CASRIHRGPNEKLFF.

CDR3 DNA sequence: TGCGCCAGCAGCCAAGAAAGGGTCCCGGCGTCAGCCGATGAAAAACTGTTTTTT. Protein sequence: CASSQERVPASADEKLFF. The chain is built from TRBV4-1 and TRBJ1-4; D is unresolved. CDR3 length: 18 amino acids. Trimming took 0 bases from V and 6 from J, leaving 20 bases between them. Germline-derived CDR1 and CDR2 are MGHRA and YSYEKL.

This clone was counted a single time. The genes are TRBV25-1 and TRBJ2-5; no clear D. The V gene lost 2 bases and the J gene lost 4 bases, with 11 bases spanning the gap. This CDR3 is built from 14 residues. In germline, CDR1 is MGHDK, CDR2 SYGVNS. The DNA for the CDR3 is TGTGCCAGCAGTGAAATGACGCTAGGAGAGACCCAGTACTTC. Protein sequence: CASSEMTLGETQYF.